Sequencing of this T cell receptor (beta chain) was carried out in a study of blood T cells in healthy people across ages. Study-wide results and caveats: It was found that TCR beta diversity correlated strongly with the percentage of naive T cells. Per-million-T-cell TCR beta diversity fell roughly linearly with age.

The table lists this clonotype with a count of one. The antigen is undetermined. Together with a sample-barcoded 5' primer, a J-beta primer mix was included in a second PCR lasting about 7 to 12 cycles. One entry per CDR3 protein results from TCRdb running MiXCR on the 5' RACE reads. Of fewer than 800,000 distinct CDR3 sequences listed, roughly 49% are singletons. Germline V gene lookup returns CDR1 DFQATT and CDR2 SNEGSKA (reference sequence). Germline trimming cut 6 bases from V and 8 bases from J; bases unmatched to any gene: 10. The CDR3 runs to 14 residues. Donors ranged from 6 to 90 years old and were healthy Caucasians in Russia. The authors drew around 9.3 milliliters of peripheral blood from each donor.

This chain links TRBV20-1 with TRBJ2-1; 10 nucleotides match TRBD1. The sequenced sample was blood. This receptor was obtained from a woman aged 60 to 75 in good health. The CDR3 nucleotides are TGCAGTGCGCCCCGGGACAGGGGAGAGTATGAGCAGTTCTTC. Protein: CSAPRDRGEYEQFF.